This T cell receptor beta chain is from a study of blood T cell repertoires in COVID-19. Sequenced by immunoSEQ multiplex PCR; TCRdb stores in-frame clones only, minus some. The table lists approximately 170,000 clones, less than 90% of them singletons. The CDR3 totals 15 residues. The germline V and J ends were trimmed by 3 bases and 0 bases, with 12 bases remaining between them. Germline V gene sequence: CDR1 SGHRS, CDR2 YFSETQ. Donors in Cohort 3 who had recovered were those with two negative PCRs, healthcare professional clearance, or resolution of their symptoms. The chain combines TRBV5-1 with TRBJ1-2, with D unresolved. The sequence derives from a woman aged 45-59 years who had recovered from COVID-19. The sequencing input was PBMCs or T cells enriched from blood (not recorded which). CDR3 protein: CASSSGPVANYGYTF. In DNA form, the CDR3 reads TGCGCCAGCAGCTCCGGTCCGGTCGCTAACTATGGCTACACCTTC. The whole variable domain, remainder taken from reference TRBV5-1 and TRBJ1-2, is KAGVTQTPRYLIKTRGQQVTLSCSPISGHRSVSWYQQTPGQGLQFLFEYFSETQRNKGNFPGRFSGRQFSNSRSEMNVSTLELGDSALYLCASSSGPVANYGYTFGSGTRLTVV.